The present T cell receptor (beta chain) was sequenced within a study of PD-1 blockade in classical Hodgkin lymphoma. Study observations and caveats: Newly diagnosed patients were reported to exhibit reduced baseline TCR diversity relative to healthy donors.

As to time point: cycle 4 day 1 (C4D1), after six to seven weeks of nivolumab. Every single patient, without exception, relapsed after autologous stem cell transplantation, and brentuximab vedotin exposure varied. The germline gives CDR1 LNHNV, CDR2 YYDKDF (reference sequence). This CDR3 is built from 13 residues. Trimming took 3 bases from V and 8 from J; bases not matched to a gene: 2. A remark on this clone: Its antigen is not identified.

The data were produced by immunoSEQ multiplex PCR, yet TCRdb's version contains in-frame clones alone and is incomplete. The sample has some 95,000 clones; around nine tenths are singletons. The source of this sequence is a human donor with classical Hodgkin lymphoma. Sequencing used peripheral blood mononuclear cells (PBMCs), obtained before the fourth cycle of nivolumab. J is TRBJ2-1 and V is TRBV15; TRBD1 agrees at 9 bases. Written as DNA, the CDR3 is TGTGCCACCAGCAGGGACAGGGGCCATGAGCAGTTCTTC. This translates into CATSRDRGHEQFF.